Listed here is a single T cell receptor (beta chain). Its antigen is not known. The entry originates in a study of monozygotic twins with cystic fibrosis. Study details: Three micrograms of fragmented DNA underwent approximately 15 PCR cycles for library preparation.

The method was immunoSEQ multiplex PCR; TCRdb's version includes in-frame clones alone and lacks a portion of them. Among some 31,000 clones listed, around four fifths were seen once. The CDR3 is 14 residues long. CDR1 and CDR2 from the germline V gene are SNHLY and FYNNEI. Trimming removed 11 bases from V and 9 bases from J; junction bases left unmatched: 13. Study results and caveats: In this small cohort, shared CDR3 numbers showed no association with age, concordance or disease severity. In 13 of 16 pairs, V gene usage was closest to the co-twin's. Unrelated CF individuals shared fewer identical clonotypes than monozygotic CF twins.

The TCR comes from a girl aged 2-9 years with cystic fibrosis. Sequencing used blood. The chain is built from TRBV2 and TRBJ2-4; 10 nucleotides line up with TRBD2. The CDR3 reads CAGAGLAGVGIQYF. In DNA, the CDR3 is TGTGCCGGGGCTGGGCTAGCGGGGGTAGGCATTCAGTACTTC.